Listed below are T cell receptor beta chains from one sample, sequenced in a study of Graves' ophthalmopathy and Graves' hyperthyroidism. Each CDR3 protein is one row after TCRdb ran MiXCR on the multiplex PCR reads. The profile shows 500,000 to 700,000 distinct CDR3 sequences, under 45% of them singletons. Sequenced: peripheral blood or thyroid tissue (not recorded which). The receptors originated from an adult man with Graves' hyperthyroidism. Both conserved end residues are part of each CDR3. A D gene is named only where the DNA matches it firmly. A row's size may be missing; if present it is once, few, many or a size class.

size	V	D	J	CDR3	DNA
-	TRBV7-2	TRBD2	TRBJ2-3	CASSSQGTSGGATDTQYF	TGTGCCAGCAGCTCCCAGGGGACTAGCGGGGGGGCAACAGATACGCAGTATTTT
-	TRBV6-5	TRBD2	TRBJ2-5	CASSRGTSGGNTGETQYF	TGTGCCAGCAGCCGAGGGACTAGCGGGGGGAACACCGGGGAGACCCAGTACTTC
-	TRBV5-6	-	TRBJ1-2	CASSNLGGYGYTF	TGTGCCAGCAGCAACCTAGGGGGCTATGGCTACACCTTC
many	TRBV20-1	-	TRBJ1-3	CSATDRTAASGNTIYF	TGCAGTGCTACCGACAGGACTGCCGCCTCTGGAAACACCATATATTTT
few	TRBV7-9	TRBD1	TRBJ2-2	CASSRGQGEFNTGELFF	TGCGCCAGCAGCCGCGGACAGGGGGAGTTTAACACCGGGGAGCTGTTTTTT
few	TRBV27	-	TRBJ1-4	CASSLIGANEKLFF	TGTGCCAGCAGTTTGATTGGGGCTAATGAAAAACTGTTTTTT
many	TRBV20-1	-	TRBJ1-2	CSAIKPGADGYTF	TGCAGTGCTATTAAGCCGGGGGCGGACGGCTACACCTTC
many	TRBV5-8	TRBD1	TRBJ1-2	CASSSVRKDRGGGYTF	TGTGCCAGCAGCTCGGTACGAAAGGACAGGGGCGGCGGCTACACCTTC
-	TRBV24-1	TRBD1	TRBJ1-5	CATSDPTGGNQPQHF	TGTGCCACCAGTGACCCAACAGGGGGCAATCAGCCCCAGCATTTT
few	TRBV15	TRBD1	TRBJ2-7	CATSRDLPTQGFHEQYF	TGTGCCACCAGCAGAGATCTACCAACACAGGGGTTCCACGAGCAGTACTTC
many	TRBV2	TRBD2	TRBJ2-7	CASRGGLAGAGEQYF	TGTGCCAGCAGGGGGGGACTAGCGGGAGCGGGCGAGCAGTACTTC
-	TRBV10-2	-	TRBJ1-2	CASSELADYTF	TGCGCCAGCAGTGAACTAGCGGACTACACCTTC
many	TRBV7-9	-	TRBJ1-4	CASSSGQLNEKLFF	TGTGCCAGCAGCTCCGGACAGCTAAATGAAAAACTGTTTTTT
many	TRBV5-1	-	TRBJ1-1	CASSSLSGGTNTEAFF	TGCGCCAGCAGCTCCCTCTCGGGGGGGACGAACACTGAAGCTTTCTTT
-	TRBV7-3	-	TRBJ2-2	CASSPQGYELFF	TGTGCCAGCAGCCCCCAGGGCTACGAGCTGTTTTTT
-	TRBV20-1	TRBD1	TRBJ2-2	CSARSPGQGETGELFF	TGCAGTGCTAGATCGCCGGGACAGGGGGAAACCGGGGAGCTGTTTTTT
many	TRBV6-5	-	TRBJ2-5	CASRDGPETQYF	TGTGCCAGCAGGGACGGGCCAGAGACCCAGTACTTC
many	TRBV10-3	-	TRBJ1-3	CAISAGRGNTIYF	TGTGCCATCAGTGCTGGGAGAGGAAACACCATATATTTT
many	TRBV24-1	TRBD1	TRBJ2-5	CATRSLDRQETQYF	TGTGCCACCAGATCCTTGGACAGGCAAGAGACCCAGTACTTC
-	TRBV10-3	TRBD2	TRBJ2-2	CASNHRSGKNTGELFF	TGTGCCAGCAACCACCGTAGCGGGAAAAACACCGGGGAGCTGTTTTTT
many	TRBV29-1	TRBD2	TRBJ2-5	CSAESGGARETQYF	TGCAGCGCTGAAAGCGGGGGGGCCCGGGAGACCCAGTACTTC
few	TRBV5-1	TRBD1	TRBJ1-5	CASSLGQGEAQHF	TGCGCCAGCAGCTTGGGACAGGGCGAGGCCCAGCATTTT
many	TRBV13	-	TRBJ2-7	CASSLVSSYYEQYF	TGTGCCAGCAGCTTAGTTTCTAGCTACTACGAGCAGTACTTC
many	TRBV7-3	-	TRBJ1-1	CASSASKNTEAFF	TGTGCCAGCAGCGCGTCTAAGAACACTGAAGCTTTCTTT
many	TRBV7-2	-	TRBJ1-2	CASSPANYGYTF	TGTGCCAGCAGCCCTGCTAACTATGGCTACACCTTC
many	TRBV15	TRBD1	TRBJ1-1	CATSSDRGSGRREAFF	TGTGCCACCAGCAGCGACAGGGGATCGGGGCGACGGGAAGCTTTCTTT
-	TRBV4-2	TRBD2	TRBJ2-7	CASSQRLTSGALYEQYF	TGTGCCAGCAGCCAAAGACTGACTAGCGGGGCCCTCTACGAGCAGTACTTC
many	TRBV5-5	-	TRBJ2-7	CASSWQDSYEQYF	TGTGCCAGCAGTTGGCAGGACTCCTACGAGCAGTACTTC
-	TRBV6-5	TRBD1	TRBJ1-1	CASSQDRGTALDTEASF	TGTGCCAGCAGCCAAGATCGCGGGACAGCCTTGGACACTGAAGCTTCCTTT
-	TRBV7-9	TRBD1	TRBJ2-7	CASTGQGSYEQYF	TGTGCCAGCACCGGACAGGGATCCTACGAGCAGTACTTC
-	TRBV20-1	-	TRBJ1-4	CSASEAGRTYNEKLFF	TGCAGTGCTAGTGAAGCGGGACGAACCTACAATGAAAAACTGTTTTTT
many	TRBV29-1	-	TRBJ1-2	CSVDDIVYGYTF	TGCAGCGTTGACGATATTGTGTATGGCTACACCTTC
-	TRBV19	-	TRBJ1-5	CASSLRGIDYSNQPQHF	TGTGCCAGTAGTCTCCGCGGGATCGATTATAGCAATCAGCCCCAGCATTTT
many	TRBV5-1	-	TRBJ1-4	CASSPPGDNEKLFF	TGCGCCAGCAGCCCTCCGGGGGATAATGAAAAACTGTTTTTT
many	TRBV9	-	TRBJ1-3	CASSVGTTSGNTIYF	TGTGCCAGCAGCGTAGGGACCACCTCTGGAAACACCATATATTTT
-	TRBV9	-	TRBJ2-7	CASSVGSGAPYEQYF	TGTGCCAGCAGCGTAGGGTCAGGAGCACCCTACGAGCAGTACTTC
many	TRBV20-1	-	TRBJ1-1	CSALPPSLDPAFF	TGCAGTGCTCTCCCGCCCTCGTTGGACCCAGCTTTCTTT
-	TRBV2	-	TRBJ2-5	CATTRRVEETQYF	TGTGCCACCACCAGACGGGTAGAAGAGACCCAGTACTTC
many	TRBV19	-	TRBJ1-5	CASSPNQGGQPQHF	TGTGCCAGTAGTCCAAACCAGGGAGGGCAGCCCCAGCATTTT
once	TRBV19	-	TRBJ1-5	CASLVGHSGRSNQPQHF	TGTGCCAGCCTTGTGGGACATTCGGGCCGAAGCAATCAGCCCCAGCATTTT
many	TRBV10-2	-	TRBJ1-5	CASSMADNQPQHF	TGCGCCAGCAGCATGGCAGACAATCAGCCCCAGCATTTT
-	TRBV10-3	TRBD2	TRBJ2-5	CAISGSTPGTSGKETQYF	TGTGCCATCAGTGGGTCGACACCCGGGACTAGCGGGAAAGAGACCCAGTACTTC
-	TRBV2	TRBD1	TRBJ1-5	CASRVGQDGWAQHF	TGTGCCAGCAGGGTAGGACAGGATGGGTGGGCCCAGCATTTT
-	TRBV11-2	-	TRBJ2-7	CASMTGTKLSPQYF	TGTGCCAGCATGACCGGGACAAAACTAAGTCCGCAGTACTTC
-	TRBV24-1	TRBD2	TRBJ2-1	CATSESTSGIHNEQFF	TGTGCCACCAGTGAGTCTACTAGCGGGATACACAATGAGCAGTTCTTC
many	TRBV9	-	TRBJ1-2	CASSVALGAGGYTF	TGTGCCAGCAGCGTAGCTCTGGGGGCTGGGGGCTACACCTTC
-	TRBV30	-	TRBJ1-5	CAGGTSGNQPQHF	TGTGCCGGGGGGACGTCGGGCAATCAGCCCCAGCATTTT
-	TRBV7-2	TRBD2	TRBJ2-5	CASSWTSGGAQETQYF	TGTGCCAGCAGCTGGACTAGCGGGGGGGCCCAAGAGACCCAGTACTTC
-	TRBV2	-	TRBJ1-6	CASSGVRGAYNSPLHF	TGTGCCAGCAGCGGGGTGCGGGGGGCCTATAATTCACCCCTCCACTTT
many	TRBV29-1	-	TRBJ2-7	CSVELGRGDEQYF	TGCAGCGTTGAGTTGGGGCGCGGTGACGAGCAGTACTTC
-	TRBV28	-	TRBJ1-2	CASFGQGYGYTF	TGTGCCAGCTTCGGCCAGGGCTATGGCTACACCTTC
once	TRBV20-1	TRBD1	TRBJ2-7	CSAFKAGGPEQYF	TGCAGTGCCTTTAAGGCAGGGGGCCCCGAGCAGTACTTC
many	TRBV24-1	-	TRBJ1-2	CATSAGAAGYTF	TGTGCCACCAGTGCAGGGGCGGCTGGCTACACCTTC
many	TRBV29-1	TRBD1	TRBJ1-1	CSVSLTGGNTEAFF	TGCAGCGTGTCCCTGACAGGGGGTAACACTGAAGCTTTCTTT